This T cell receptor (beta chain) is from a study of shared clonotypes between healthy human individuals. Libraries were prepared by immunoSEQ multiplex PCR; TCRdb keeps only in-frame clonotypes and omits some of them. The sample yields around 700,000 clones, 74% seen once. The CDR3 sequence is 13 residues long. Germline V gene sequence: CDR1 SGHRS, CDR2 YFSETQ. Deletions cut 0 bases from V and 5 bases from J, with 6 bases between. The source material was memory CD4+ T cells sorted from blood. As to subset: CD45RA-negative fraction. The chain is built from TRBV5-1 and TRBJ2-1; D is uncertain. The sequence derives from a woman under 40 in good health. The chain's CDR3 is CASSLAKNNEQFF. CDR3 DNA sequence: TGCGCCAGCAGCTTGGCCAAGAACAATGAGCAGTTCTTC.